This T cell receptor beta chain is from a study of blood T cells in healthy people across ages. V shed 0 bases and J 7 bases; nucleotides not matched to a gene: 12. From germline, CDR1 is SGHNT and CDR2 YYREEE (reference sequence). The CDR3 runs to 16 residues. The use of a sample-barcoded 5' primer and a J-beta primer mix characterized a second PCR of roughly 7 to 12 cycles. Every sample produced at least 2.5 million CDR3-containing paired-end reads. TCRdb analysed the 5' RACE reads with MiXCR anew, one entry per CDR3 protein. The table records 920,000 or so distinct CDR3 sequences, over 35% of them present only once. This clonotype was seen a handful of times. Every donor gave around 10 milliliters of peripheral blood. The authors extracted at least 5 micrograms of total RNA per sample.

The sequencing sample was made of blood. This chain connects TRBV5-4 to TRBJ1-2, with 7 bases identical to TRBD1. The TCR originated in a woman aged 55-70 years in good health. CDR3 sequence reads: CASSLGTGTVPSGYTF. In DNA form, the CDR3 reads TGTGCCAGCAGCTTGGGTACCGGGACAGTCCCAAGTGGCTACACCTTC. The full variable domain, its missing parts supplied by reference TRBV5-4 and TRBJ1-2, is ETGVTQSPTHLIKTRGQQVTLRCSSQSGHNTVSWYQQALGQGPQFIFQYYREEENGRGNFPPRFSGLQFPNYSSELNVNALELDDSALYLCASSLGTGTVPSGYTFGSGTRLTVV.